The clone carrying this T cell receptor (beta chain) was detected only a few times. Compared with germline, one end of the junction differs, possibly owing to a read error. This specimen comes from a study of T cell changes during pregnancy in multiple sclerosis. Some clones are missing from TCRdb's copy, which holds only in-frame ones; the method was immunoSEQ multiplex PCR. Of roughly 99,000 clones in the sample, 90% to 95% were seen once. Germline V gene sequence: CDR1 SGHTA, CDR2 FQGTGA. This CDR3 is 15 amino acids long. Source: peripheral blood, taken after pregnancy. V is TRBV7-3 and J is TRBJ2-7, with 8 bases fitting TRBD1. The receptor was isolated from a female donor in good health, enrolled as a control in a pregnancy study. This CDR3 reads CASSLTGTGVGEQYF. In nucleotides, the CDR3 is TGTGCCAGCAGTTTAACCGGGACAGGAGTAGGAGAGCAGTACTTC.